This is a list of T cell receptor beta chains from one sample in a study of naive and memory T cell subsets. TCRdb re-called the UMI-ligation and nested PCR reads through MiXCR, storing one row per CDR3 protein. The sample shows 15,000 to 20,000 distinct CDR3 sequences, nearly 9.5% of them seen only once. The specimen was skin, collected from a tuberculin skin test site. Every receptor here comes from an adult in good health. CDR3s include the opening cysteine and the closing phenylalanine or tryptophan. Each record gives: clone size, D gene, J gene, V gene, CDR3 DNA, CDR3 protein. A D gene is named only where the DNA matches it firmly. Clone size is not always given. Where it is, it says once, few, many or a class for expanded clones.

>many|.|TRBJ2-3|TRBV7-6
TGTGCCAGCAGCTTAGTGTTCAAGGATACGCAGTATTTT
CASSLVFKDTQYF
>many|.|TRBJ2-7|TRBV5-6
TGTGCCAGCAGCTTAGGGCAGCACTACGAGCAGTACTTC
CASSLGQHYEQYF
>few|.|TRBJ2-3|TRBV6-4
TGTGCCACCTCCGTGGGAGAAGCAGATACGCAGTATTTT
CATSVGEADTQYF
>many|TRBD2|TRBJ2-7|TRBV28
TGTGCCAGCAGTTTATCTGGACTAGTCTTCTCCTACGAGCAGTACTTC
CASSLSGLVFSYEQYF
>many|TRBD2|TRBJ2-2|TRBV3-1
TGTGCCAGCAGCCCCCTAGCGGGAGCCTCCGCCGGGGAGCTGTTTTTT
CASSPLAGASAGELFF
>many|TRBD2|TRBJ2-6|TRBV18
TGTGCCAGCTCACCATCCGGGAGGGGCACCGGGGCCAACGTCCTGACTTTC
CASSPSGRGTGANVLTF
>many|.|TRBJ2-2|TRBV2
TGTGCCAGCAGTGAGGGGGGGGCCGCGAACACCGGGGAGCTGTTTTTT
CASSEGGAANTGELFF
>many|.|TRBJ2-7|TRBV28
TGTGCCAGCAGCCGACCCAGACTACAGGGAACCTACGAGCAGTACTTC
CASSRPRLQGTYEQYF
>many|.|TRBJ2-3|TRBV24-1
TGTGCCACCGCACGCCGGGACGGCGCCATTGATACGCAGTATTTT
CATARRDGAIDTQYF
>.|.|TRBJ2-4|TRBV12-3/TRBV12-4
TGTGCCAGCAGTTTTCCCGGGGGCTCGGGCAAAAACATTCAGTACTTC
CASSFPGGSGKNIQYF
>.|.|TRBJ2-5|TRBV4-2
TGTGCCAGCAGCCAAATCGGACCTCAAGAGACCCAGTACTTC
CASSQIGPQETQYF
>.|TRBD1|TRBJ1-2|TRBV11-2
TGTGCCAGCAGCTTGTTAAGGGAGGGGGCTGTCTATGGCTACACCTTC
CASSLLREGAVYGYTF
>medium-sized|TRBD1|TRBJ2-2|TRBV6-1
TGTGCCAGCAGTGGGACAGGGTTCGGGGAGCTGTTTTTT
CASSGTGFGELFF
>.|.|TRBJ1-1|TRBV29-1
TGCAGCGGAGGACCCGGGCAGGCTGACACTGAAGCTTTCTTT
CSGGPGQADTEAFF
>medium-sized|.|TRBJ2-3|TRBV7-2
TGTGCCAGCAGCTCACAGGGTGTAGGGACAGATACGCAGTATTTT
CASSSQGVGTDTQYF
>few|TRBD1|TRBJ2-2|TRBV11-3
TGTGCCAGCAGCCGCGGACAGGGGACATTGACCGGGGAGCTGTTTTTT
CASSRGQGTLTGELFF
>many|TRBD1|TRBJ1-2|TRBV28
TGTGCCAGCAAACTACCGACAGGGGCTAACTATGGCTACACCTTC
CASKLPTGANYGYTF
>many|.|TRBJ1-1|TRBV5-1
TGCGCCAGCAGCTTGGGACAAGTCCAGGCTGAAGCTTTCTTT
CASSLGQVQAEAFF
>few|TRBD1|TRBJ1-2|TRBV5-6
TGTGCCAGCAGCTTCAATCCGGGACAGGTGTACTATGGCTACACCTTC
CASSFNPGQVYYGYTF
>many|.|TRBJ2-7|TRBV10-3
TGTGCCATCAGTGAAGGACCCCTGAGGGGCTACGAGCAGTACTTC
CAISEGPLRGYEQYF
>.|.|TRBJ1-1|TRBV5-1
TGCGCCAGCAGCGGGAAGCCACGAAACATGAACACTGAAGCTTTCTTT
CASSGKPRNMNTEAFF
>many|.|TRBJ2-3|TRBV4-3
TGCGCCAGCAGCCCGTGGGGCGGTATCGCAGATACGCAGTATTTT
CASSPWGGIADTQYF
>many|.|TRBJ2-5|TRBV12-3/TRBV12-4
TGTGCCAGCAGTTTGGGGGCGTTCAAGACCCAGTACTTC
CASSLGAFKTQYF
>.|.|TRBJ1-4|TRBV28
TGTGCCAGCAGCCCAGTGGGACATGCAACTAATGAAAAACTGTTTTTT
CASSPVGHATNEKLFF
>medium-sized|.|TRBJ2-3|TRBV5-1
TGCGCCAGCAGCGAGTCAAGGTTATTTCGGTATCGCGGCACAGATACGCAGTATTTT
CASSESRLFRYRGTDTQYF
>many|.|TRBJ2-2|TRBV7-9
TGTGCCAGCAGCCCCATGGAGACCGGGGAGCTGTTTTTT
CASSPMETGELFF
>.|.|TRBJ2-5|TRBV4-3
TGCGCCAGCAGCCAAGATCCGGAAGAGACCCAGTACTTC
CASSQDPEETQYF
>many|TRBD2|TRBJ2-7|TRBV27
TGTGCCAGCAGTTGGCGGGAGGCTCACGAGCAGTACTTC
CASSWREAHEQYF